The present T cell receptor beta chain was sequenced within a study of blood T cells in healthy people across ages. A second PCR of 7 to 11 cycles used a sample-barcoded 5' primer and a J-beta primer mix. One entry per CDR3 protein, called by TCRdb with MiXCR from the 5' RACE reads. Here the sample spans some 1.6 million distinct CDR3 sequences, 30% to 35% being singletons. This clonotype showed up just a few times. Trimming cost V 5 bases and J 7 bases; bases outside gene matches: 6. The germline V gene encodes CDR1 SEHNR and CDR2 FQNEAQ (reference sequence). The CDR3 spans 15 residues. The chain carries TRBV7-9 and TRBJ2-1, with 12 bases aligning to TRBD2. This TCR was recovered from a woman aged 25-40 years in good health. The sample consisted of blood. The chain's CDR3 is CASSNLAGGPNEQFF. The CDR3, as DNA: TGTGCCAGCAGCAATCTAGCGGGAGGGCCGAATGAGCAGTTCTTC.